This entry lists 14 T cell receptor beta chains sequenced from one sample in a study of T cells in Graves' hyperthyroidism and ophthalmopathy. Amplification yielded TCR beta CDR3 regions, with RNA transcripts as the source. With the HTBI primer set, the TCR CDR3 went through a first round of RT-PCR. TCRdb reprocessed the multiplex PCR reads with MiXCR, giving one entry per CDR3 protein. The data show roughly 300,000 distinct CDR3 sequences, approximately 22% seen once. The sample comprised blood. All receptors derive from a woman between 50 and 59 years old with Graves' hyperthyroidism.

The chain has TRBV19 and TRBJ1-1; 7 bases map to TRBD1. The CDR3 loop spans 14 amino acids. CDR1 and CDR2 from the germline V gene are LNHDA and SQIVND (reference sequence). Trimming cost V 6 bases and J 1 base; bases outside gene matches: 5. CDR3 nucleotides: TGTGCCAGTAGACCAGGACAGGCGAACACTGAAGCTTTCTTT. The encoded protein is CASRPGQANTEAFF.

This clonotype was detected only a few times. This sequence joins TRBV19 and TRBJ1-1, with D possibly matching TRBD1 (6 bases). Trimming removed 6 bases from V and 2 bases from J, with 10 bases in between. The CDR3 has 13 residues. Germline CDR1 and CDR2: LNHDA and SQIVND (reference sequence). CDR3 loop: CASREQGNTEAFF. The CDR3 DNA follows: TGTGCCAGTAGAGAACAGGGAAACACTGAAGCTTTCTTT.

This clonotype occurred many times. This sequence joins TRBV11-2 and TRBJ2-5; D possibly corresponds to TRBD2 (7 bases). The CDR3 has 13 residues. Per the germline V gene, CDR1 is SGHAT and CDR2 is FQNNGV. Trimming pared 2 bases from V and 7 bases from J, leaving 11 bases between. The CDR3 DNA reads TGTGCCAGCAGCTTAAACAGGGAGGGGACCCAGTACTTC. Translating it yields CASSLNREGTQYF.

The chain is built from TRBV7-2 and TRBJ1-1; D ambiguous. CDR1 is SGHTA and CDR2 is FQGNSA in the germline V gene. The V and J ends lost 0 bases and 4 bases respectively, with 9 bases between them. There are 14 residues in the CDR3. DNA of the CDR3: TGTGCCAGCAGCTTAGCCTCCGACCTCACTGAAGCTTTCTTT. Encoded protein: CASSLASDLTEAFF.

This clonotype came up many times. V usage is TRBV3-1 and J usage is TRBJ1-1; D gene ambiguous. Germline V gene lookup returns CDR1 LGHDT and CDR2 YNNKEL (reference sequence). The ends were cut back, 0 bases at V and 4 bases at J, with 9 bases in the middle. This CDR3 has 14 residues. As DNA, the CDR3 is TGTGCCAGCAGCCAAGAATGGGGTCTCACTGAAGCTTTCTTT. Protein: CASSQEWGLTEAFF.

This clonotype was counted at least ten times. The genes are TRBV10-3 and TRBJ2-3, with TRBD2 identical over 10 bases. The CDR3 contains 20 residues. V shed 5 bases, J shed 1 base, and the junction held 18 bases outside the gene matches. In germline, CDR1 is ENHRY, CDR2 SYGVKD. The CDR3 DNA is TGTGCCATCAGTCAACTAGCGGGGACATCAACCCCCCTCGGCACAGATACGCAGTATTTT. Its translation: CAISQLAGTSTPLGTDTQYF.

This chain uses TRBV6-1 with TRBJ2-6; possibly TRBD2 for D (6 bases). The CDR3 length is 16 residues. CDR1 is MNHNS, CDR2 SASEGT, per germline. The V and J ends lost 1 base and 2 bases respectively, with 9 bases between them. The CDR3 protein is CASSEGGVAGANVLTF. The CDR3 bases are TGTGCCAGCAGTGAAGGGGGGGTAGCTGGGGCCAACGTCCTGACTTTC.

V gene TRBV6-1 combines with J gene TRBJ1-4; D unclear. Trimming stripped 5 bases from V and 6 bases from J, with 13 bases between. The CDR3 has 14 amino acids. Germline V CDR1 and CDR2: MNHNS, SASEGT. Here the CDR3 reads CASSRMGSDEKLFF. The CDR3 DNA reads TGTGCCAGCAGTAGGATGGGGAGCGATGAAAAACTGTTTTTT.

This clonotype was picked up many times. The chain carries TRBV7-9 and TRBJ2-1; 10 positions match TRBD1. CDR1 and CDR2 (germline): SEHNR, FQNEAQ (reference sequence). There are 15 residues in the CDR3. J gave up 10 bases and V 5 bases, and 11 bases lay outside the gene matches. The CDR3 reads CASSRPGTGVGEQFF. The CDR3 DNA reads TGTGCCAGCAGCCGTCCCGGGACAGGGGTCGGCGAGCAGTTCTTC.

V and J are TRBV6-5 and TRBJ1-2; a weak D match, TRBD1 (6 bases). From germline, CDR1 is MNHEY and CDR2 SVGAGI. This CDR3 is built from 17 residues. Trimming took off 0 bases at V and 4 bases at J, with 18 bases between the two ends. As DNA, the CDR3 is TGTGCCAGCAGTTACTCGACTTTTGGGGGGCCCGGCTATGGCTACACCTTC. This translates into CASSYSTFGGPGYGYTF.

The table lists this clonotype with a few counts. This chain uses TRBV6-6 with TRBJ1-1; D gene ambiguous. CDR1 MNHNY and CDR2 SVGAGI come from the germline V gene (reference sequence). V dropped 0 bases and J dropped 6 bases, with 8 bases sitting between them. The CDR3 has 13 amino acids. CDR3 nucleotides: TGTGCCAGCAGTTACTCGACTTTGGCTGAAGCTTTCTTT. This encodes CASSYSTLAEAFF.

This clonotype was recorded at least ten times. The V gene is TRBV7-2, the J gene TRBJ2-6, with unresolved D. The germline gives CDR1 SGHTA, CDR2 FQGNSA. CDR3 size: 15 residues. V was cut by 5 bases and J by 3 bases, with 11 bases left in between. CDR3 amino acids: CASSTSQSGANVLTF. The CDR3 DNA sequence: TGTGCCAGCAGCACCTCACAGAGTGGGGCCAACGTCCTGACTTTC.

This clonotype has a count of ten or more. The chain employs TRBV28 and TRBJ1-1; 7 nucleotides line up with TRBD1. J was trimmed by 10 bases and V by 3 bases; bases with no gene match: 8. Germline V lookup: CDR1 MDHEN, CDR2 SYDVKM. The CDR3 is 13 amino acids. CDR3 sequence: CASSLGQLRRAFF. The DNA of the CDR3 is TGTGCCAGCAGTTTGGGACAGTTAAGAAGAGCTTTCTTT.

This clonotype was seen at least ten times. The chain combines TRBV12-3 or TRBV12-4 with TRBJ2-5, with TRBD2 matching 9 bases. The CDR3 is made up of 16 amino acids. The V gene end was trimmed by 3 bases and the J gene end by 6 bases; junction bases not matched to a gene: 11. CDR3 DNA sequence: TGTGCCAGCAGTTTGTCTCCCCTAGCGGGGAGGAAGACCCAGTACTTC. This translates into CASSLSPLAGRKTQYF.